This T cell receptor beta chain was documented in a study of blood T cell repertoires in COVID-19. The wider study: The United States, Italy and Spain were the sources of the acute and convalescent COVID-19 samples. Sources were T cells, B-cell-depleted T cells, or PBMCs; the material itself was cDNA or gDNA.

Per the original methods: Amplification of reference gene primers was used by the study to estimate nucleated cell counts. The table came from immunoSEQ multiplex PCR; TCRdb's copy has only in-frame clones and leaves some out. The DNA was the basis for D and trimming; V, J and clone size are from that table. Here the sample spans 55,000 or so clones, 87% being singletons. The CDR3 contains 15 residues. CDR1 SGHTA and CDR2 FQGNSA come from the germline V gene. Trimming removed 2 bases at V and 4 bases at J, with 9 bases between. Specimen: peripheral blood. This TCR was sampled from a man aged 60-69 years with active or convalescent COVID-19. The J gene is TRBJ1-6, the V gene TRBV7-2; D perhaps matches TRBD1 (5 bases). In DNA form, the CDR3 reads TGTGCCAGCAGCTTAACCGGGGGATATAATTCACCCCTCCACTTT. It yields the protein CASSLTGGYNSPLHF.